The 17 T cell receptor beta chains below come from one sample, sequenced in a study of shared clonotypes between healthy human individuals. Clones were sequenced by immunoSEQ multiplex PCR, and TCRdb holds only the in-frame ones, with some missing. Of about 520,000 clones listed, about 96% are singletons. The sequenced sample was naive CD4+ T cells sorted from blood. Subset denoted: CD45RA+ positively selected. Receptors were obtained from a woman aged 30 to 39 in good health.

CDR3 coding DNA: TGCGCCAGCAGCCGAGAGTCTTGGACTAGCGGTATCCAAGAGACCCAGTACTTC. Protein sequence: CASSRESWTSGIQETQYF. V usage is TRBV5-1 and J usage is TRBJ2-5; TRBD2 matches at 10 bases. The V segment lost 4 bases and the J segment 1 base; nucleotides outside the gene matches: 13. The CDR3 contains 18 residues. Per the germline V gene, CDR1 is SGHRS and CDR2 is YFSETQ.

The gene calls are TRBV9 and TRBJ1-1, with D uncertain. The CDR3 extends over 13 amino acids. Looked up from germline, CDR1 is SGDLS and CDR2 is YYNGEE. Trimming stripped 4 bases from V and 0 bases from J, with 7 bases between. The CDR3: CASSSGVNTEAFF. For the CDR3, the DNA is TGTGCCAGCAGCTCCGGGGTGAACACTGAAGCTTTCTTT.

This chain links TRBV9 with TRBJ1-4, with D unresolved. CDR3 length: 15 residues. Trimming stripped 0 bases from V and 1 base from J, with 7 bases between. CDR1 is SGDLS and CDR2 is YYNGEE in the germline V gene. The CDR3 region has the DNA TGTGCCAGCAGCGTAGGTGGATTAACTAATGAAAAACTGTTTTTT. It yields the protein CASSVGGLTNEKLFF.

This clone was observed a handful of times. The chain joins TRBV2 to TRBJ2-7; a possible D gene is TRBD2 (6 bases). The CDR3 length is 15 residues. Trimming removed 2 bases from V and 5 bases from J, with 16 bases in between. The germline V gene has CDR1 SNHLY and CDR2 FYNNEI. In DNA form, the CDR3 reads TGTGCCAGCAGTGAATGGGACTTCGCGAAGGACGAGCAGTACTTC. Residues: CASSEWDFAKDEQYF.

V gene TRBV28 combines with J gene TRBJ2-7; maybe TRBD2 (5 bases). The CDR3 has 13 residues. The germline V gene encodes CDR1 MDHEN and CDR2 SYDVKM. With 1 base removed from V and 6 bases from J, the gap between germline ends came to 10 bases. CDR3 in DNA: TGTGCCAGCAGTTTATTGTCGGGGAGCGAGCAGTACTTC. It codes for CASSLLSGSEQYF.

Only one count was recorded for this clone. The chain joins TRBV2 to TRBJ2-7; D call uncertain. The CDR3 consists of 14 residues. V lost 7 bases and J lost 6, with 19 bases in between. CDR1 and CDR2 from the germline V gene are SNHLY and FYNNEI. The CDR3 sequence is CASTIWSLSGEQYF. The DNA of the CDR3 is TGTGCCAGCACTATTTGGAGCCTATCGGGCGAGCAGTACTTC.

The CDR3 region has the DNA TGTGCCAGCAGCTCGACCGCGGAGCCCCAGCATTTT. It encodes CASSSTAEPQHF. The V call is TRBV28, the J call TRBJ1-5; D gene ambiguous. Trimming removed 6 bases from V and 8 bases from J, with 11 bases in between. CDR1 and CDR2 from the germline V gene are MDHEN and SYDVKM. This CDR3 is 12 amino acids long.

The CDR3 nucleotides read TGCAGCGCTCGGACAGGGGGGGGCACTGAAGCTTTCTTT. It yields the protein CSARTGGGTEAFF. The chain uses TRBV29-1 and TRBJ1-1; 10 bases are a match to TRBD1. The CDR3 totals 13 residues. The germline gives CDR1 SQVTM, CDR2 ANQGSEA. Trimming cost V 7 bases and J 4 bases; bases outside gene matches: 6.

This chain links TRBV5-1 with TRBJ1-1; a possible D gene is TRBD1 (5 bases). The CDR3 sequence is 15 residues long. Germline V CDR1 and CDR2: SGHRS, YFSETQ. V dropped 0 bases and J dropped 4 bases, with 13 bases sitting between them. Here the CDR3 reads CASSLGDSSFTEAFF. CDR3 coding DNA: TGCGCCAGCAGCTTGGGTGACAGTTCCTTCACTGAAGCTTTCTTT.

The chain combines TRBV21-1 with TRBJ2-7. TRBV21-1 is flagged as a pseudogene. The CDR3 contains 15 residues. This CDR3 is CASSKRPAYGYEQYF. The CDR3 DNA follows: TGTGCCAGCAGCAAAAGGCCAGCCTATGGATACGAGCAGTACTTC.

V usage is TRBV5-1 and J usage is TRBJ1-3; 10 nucleotides agree with TRBD1. The CDR3 has 16 amino acids. Germline CDR1 SGHRS, CDR2 YFSETQ. With V trimmed by 4 bases and J by 2 bases, 6 bases remained unmatched. The CDR3 is CASSTGQGNPGNTIYF. CDR3 coding DNA: TGCGCCAGCAGCACGGGACAGGGGAACCCTGGAAACACCATATATTTT.

The chain employs TRBV10-3 and TRBJ2-3, with TRBD1 matching 9 bases. Germline V CDR1 and CDR2: ENHRY, SYGVKD. The length of the CDR3 is 14 residues. Germline trimming cut 4 bases from V and 4 bases from J; bases unmatched to any gene: 3. The CDR3 DNA sequence: TGTGCCATCAGTGGGGGACAGGGCCCAGATACGCAGTATTTT. Translation gives CAISGGQGPDTQYF.

This chain uses TRBV11-2 with TRBJ2-3, with 8 bases aligning to TRBD2. Germline V gene sequence: CDR1 SGHAT, CDR2 FQNNGV. Trimming removed 6 bases from V and 0 bases from J; junction bases left unmatched: 5. The CDR3 is 15 amino acids. CDR3 amino acids: CASRETSASTDTQYF. The CDR3 bases are TGTGCCAGCAGGGAGACTAGCGCTAGCACAGATACGCAGTATTTT.

Details on this clone: The conserved phenylalanine or tryptophan normally closing the CDR3 is absent here, so this likely arose from a read error. This sequence joins TRBV28 and TRBJ1-5, with 11 bases identical to TRBD1. CDR1 MDHEN and CDR2 SYDVKM come from the germline V gene. V lost 4 bases, J lost 5 bases, and 10 bases stayed unmatched. CDR3 length equals 17 residues. Written as DNA, the CDR3 is TGTGCCAGCAGTTCGGGACAGGGGGTCGGGCGCGATCAGCCCCAGCATTCT. Translated: CASSSGQGVGRDQPQHS.

This clone was recorded only once. This chain uses TRBV19 with TRBJ2-7; no reliable D call. CDR1 LNHDA and CDR2 SQIVND come from the germline V gene (reference sequence). V lost 0 bases to trimming and J lost 7 bases, with 16 bases between them. CDR3 length equals 15 residues. Here the CDR3 reads CASSIDQEGQDEQYF. CDR3 in DNA: TGTGCCAGTAGTATAGATCAGGAAGGGCAGGATGAGCAGTACTTC.

V and J are TRBV11-2 and TRBJ1-4; 7 bases are shared with TRBD1. This CDR3 is built from 15 residues. V lost 3 bases and J lost 2; bases outside the gene matches: 3. CDR1 and CDR2 (germline): SGHAT, FQNNGV. The chain's CDR3 is CASSFTGVTNEKLFF. The CDR3 bases are TGTGCCAGCAGCTTCACAGGGGTTACTAATGAAAAACTGTTTTTT. Full variable domain (remainder filled in from reference TRBV11-2 and TRBJ1-4): EAGVAQSPRYKIIEKRQSVAFWCNPISGHATLYWYQQILGQGPKLLIQFQNNGVVDDSQLPKDRFSAERLKGVDSTLKIQPAKLEDSAVYLCASSFTGVTNEKLFFGSGTQLSVL.

This chain uses TRBV19 with TRBJ1-4, with 10 positions matching TRBD1. CDR3 length equals 16 residues. The ends lost 6 bases at V and 4 bases at J; junction bases unmatched: 8. CDR1 is LNHDA, CDR2 SQIVND, per germline (reference sequence). CDR3 sequence: CASRKDRGQSNEKLFF. The CDR3, as DNA: TGTGCCAGTAGGAAAGACAGGGGGCAAAGTAATGAAAAACTGTTTTTT.